This paragraph reports one TCR beta chain. These data are taken from a study of T cell changes during pregnancy in multiple sclerosis. The method was immunoSEQ multiplex PCR; TCRdb's version includes in-frame clones alone and lacks a portion of them. Of 85,000 to 120,000 clones in the sample, around 90% are singletons; the top ten hold roughly 1.6%. The CDR3 consists of 13 residues. Germline CDR1 is MNHNY and CDR2 is SVGAGI (reference sequence). The specimen was peripheral blood, collected before pregnancy. This clonotype was obtained from a female donor with multiple sclerosis, enrolled in a pregnancy study. The chain links TRBV6-6 to TRBJ2-5, with 7 bases lining up with TRBD2. The J call may be in error: the DNA end matches TRBJ2-7 better. CDR3 nucleotide sequence: TGTGCCAGCAGCCCCCGGGGGGCCTACGAGCAGTACTTC. As protein: CASSPRGAYEQYF.